This T cell receptor (beta chain) was recorded in a study of T-cell reconstitution after alpha-beta-depleted transplantation in children. Preparation of the TCRbeta library involved a method that used unique molecular identifiers. TCRdb reprocessed the PCR reads with MiXCR, giving one entry per CDR3 protein. The sample has around 500,000 distinct CDR3 sequences; around 23% are singletons. As regards this clonotype: The antigen is not known.

Looked up from germline, CDR1 is MRHNA and CDR2 is SNTAGT. The CDR3 has 13 residues. The trim removed 6 bases at V and 10 bases at J, leaving 8 bases unmatched. Study-level results: Fresh T-cell production supplied most of the T-cell counts and diversity seen one year after transplant. Approximately two months post-transplant, alpha-beta T cells reportedly originated from several hundred expanded graft clones.

Sequenced material: PBMCs, mostly from graft donor cells, taken 360 days after TCRalphabeta/CD19-depleted stem cell transplant. V gene TRBV6-4 combines with J gene TRBJ2-1; 8 bases line up with TRBD2. The receptor was isolated from a boy in the first two years of life who had a stem cell transplant for acute myeloid leukemia, so the T cells may come from the graft donor. The CDR3 here is CASSLGRGGEQFF. The DNA for the CDR3 is TGTGCCAGCAGCCTGGGTCGGGGGGGAGAGCAGTTCTTC.